The source of this TCR beta chain is a study of Ad26.COV2.S vaccination and SARS-CoV-2 variants. About the study: Ad26.COV2.S given intramuscularly, once or twice 56 days apart.

Study-wide results and caveats: Participants in the vaccine arm had higher spike-specific TCR breadth; placebo recipients had lower.

Data came from immunoSEQ multiplex PCR; TCRdb stores just in-frame clones and leaves some out. The data hold about 680,000 clones, with about 90% observed a single time. Germline V CDR1 and CDR2: WSHSY, SAAADI. The CDR3 has 12 amino acids. Documented treatment: some 20 received Ad26.COV2.S at low or high dose, single or two shots; roughly 5 received placebo; per-sample allocation not given. Day 63 following the first vaccine or placebo injection was when the samples were taken. Only one count was recorded for this clone. Its cognate antigen is unknown. A junction end diverges from the germline sequence, so it may reflect a read error.

This chain uses TRBV10-2 with TRBJ2-5, with D perhaps TRBD1 or TRBD2 (6 bases each). This sample comprised peripheral blood, obtained in a trial of Ad26.COV2.S vaccine versus placebo. This receptor was obtained from a person between 18 and 65 years old who received the Ad26.COV2.S COVID-19 vaccine or a placebo. The CDR3 loop reads CASIGGPGVPNF. DNA for the CDR3: TGCGCCAGCATTGGGGGGCCGGGCGTACCGAACTTC.